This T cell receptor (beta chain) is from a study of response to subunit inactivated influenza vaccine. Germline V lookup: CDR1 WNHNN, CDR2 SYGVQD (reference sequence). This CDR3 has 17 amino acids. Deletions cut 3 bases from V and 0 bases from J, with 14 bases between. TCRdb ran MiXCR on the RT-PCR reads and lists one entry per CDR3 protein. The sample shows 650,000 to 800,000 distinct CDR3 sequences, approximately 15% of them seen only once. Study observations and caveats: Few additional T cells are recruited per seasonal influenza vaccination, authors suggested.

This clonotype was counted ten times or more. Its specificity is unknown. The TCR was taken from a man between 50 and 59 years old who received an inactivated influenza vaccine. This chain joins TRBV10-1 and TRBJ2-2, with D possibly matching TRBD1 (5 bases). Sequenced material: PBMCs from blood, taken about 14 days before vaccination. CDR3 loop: CASSDPRAGTNTGELFF. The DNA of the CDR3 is TGCGCCAGCAGTGACCCCAGGGCAGGGACGAACACCGGGGAGCTGTTTTTT.